This entry features one T cell receptor (beta chain) sequence. The antigen is undetermined. At one boundary the junction diverges from the germline segment, which might be a read error. These data are taken from a study of tumor and adjacent non-tumor tissue in lung cancer. Study in general: The patients, roughly 9 men and four to six women, were about 31 to 80 with stage I to III disease.

Germline CDR1 is DFQATT and CDR2 is SNEGSKA (reference sequence). The CDR3 runs to 15 residues. The library came from three nested PCR rounds adapted from ARM-PCR protocols. In TCRdb, the multiplex PCR reads were re-called with MiXCR into one record per CDR3 protein. The sample holds some 70,000 distinct CDR3 sequences; 65% to 75% are singletons and the top ten take 25% to 30%. Study outcomes and limitations: Significantly higher TCR diversity was found in tumor than normal lung. Top 100 clones took a larger repertoire share in normal lung. Tumor TCR diversity, when higher, was linked to shorter survival.

RNA was extracted from bulk tissue without any cell sorting. More than 3 cm separated this lung sample from the edge of the tumor. The sequencing sample was made of distant non-tumor lung tissue. The source of this sequence is a woman between 50 and 59 years old with non-small cell lung cancer. The chain uses TRBV20-1 and TRBJ1-5; D uncertain. The CDR3, as DNA: TGTAGTGCTAGAGATACATTAGGTACAAATCAGCCCCAGCATTTT. It codes for CSARDTLGTNQPQHF.